A single sample is the source of the 24 T cell receptor beta chains below, sequenced in a study of T cell clones after liver transplantation. Assay: immunoSEQ multiplex PCR; the TCRdb copy retains only in-frame clones and omits some. The sample shows nearly 55,000 clones, about 88% of them seen only once. The input for sequencing was CD4+ T cells from blood, taken before liver transplant. The receptor set was obtained from a human donor who received a liver transplant.

The chain recombines TRBV29-1 with TRBJ2-3; TRBD1 matches at 11 bases. The CDR3 runs 13 residues. With 5 bases clipped from V and 5 bases from J, the junction kept 3 bases outside the gene matches. Germline values: CDR1 SQVTM, CDR2 ANQGSEA. This chain's CDR3 is CSVPGQGGDTQYF. CDR3 in DNA: TGCAGCGTTCCGGGACAGGGGGGAGATACGCAGTATTTT.

This chain uses TRBV4-3 with TRBJ1-1; the D is unclear. This CDR3 is 13 amino acids long. With 3 bases removed from V and 10 bases from J, the gap between germline ends came to 15 bases. CDR1 LGHNA and CDR2 YSLEER come from the germline V gene. The CDR3 spells CASSHEADRGAFF. The CDR3 coding sequence is TGCGCCAGCAGCCATGAGGCGGATCGGGGAGCTTTCTTT.

The chain uses TRBV7-6 and TRBJ2-5; no firm D call. In germline, CDR1 is SGHVS, CDR2 FNYEAQ. Trimming left V 5 bases short and J 8 bases short, with 15 bases between. This CDR3 has 13 amino acids. CDR3 nucleotides: TGTGCCAGCAGCGTCGCAGGCGATAGAACCCAGTACTTC. Translating it yields CASSVAGDRTQYF.

V and J are TRBV2 and TRBJ2-1, with D uncertain. Germline-derived CDR1 and CDR2 are SNHLY and FYNNEI. Trimming left V 4 bases short and J 7 bases short, with 8 bases between. The CDR3 has 12 residues. This chain's CDR3 is CASSVGANEQFF. CDR3 DNA sequence: TGTGCCAGCAGTGTTGGTGCAAATGAGCAGTTCTTC. The full variable domain, rest sourced from reference TRBV2 and TRBJ2-1, is EPEVTQTPSHQVTQMGQEVILRCVPISNHLYFYWYRQILGQKVEFLVSFYNNEISEKSEIFDDQFSVERPDGSNFTLKIRSTKLEDSAMYFCASSVGANEQFFGPGTRLTVL.

This chain connects TRBV7-9 to TRBJ1-1; weak D call: TRBD1 (5 bases). The CDR3 sequence is 15 residues long. CDR1 and CDR2 from the germline V gene are SEHNR and FQNEAQ (reference sequence). Trimming removed 4 bases at V and 7 bases at J, with 19 bases between. DNA for the CDR3: TGTGCCAGCAGCTCCCCGGTGGGCGGTCAGGGTGAAGCTTTCTTT. It yields the protein CASSSPVGGQGEAFF.

The rearrangement uses TRBV4-2 and TRBJ1-3; a weak D match, TRBD1 (5 bases). CDR3 length: 16 amino acids. V was pared by 0 bases and J by 4 bases, with 13 bases between. Germline V gene sequence: CDR1 LGHNA, CDR2 YNFKEQ. The CDR3 DNA follows: TGTGCCAGCAGCCAAGATTTTGGGGCTTCAGGAAACACCATATATTTT. Translation gives CASSQDFGASGNTIYF.

This clone was detected only a few times. The rearrangement uses TRBV7-3 and TRBJ2-7; D is undetermined. The CDR3 loop spans 13 amino acids. Germline CDR1 is SGHTA and CDR2 is FQGTGA. V was pared by 2 bases and J by 0 bases, with 5 bases between. The CDR3 DNA sequence: TGTGCCAGCAGCTTAGCTAGCTCCTACGAGCAGTACTTC. Its protein product is CASSLASSYEQYF.

The CDR3 here is CASSPRRGGTEAFF. The DNA for the CDR3 is TGTGCCAGCAGCCCACGGCGGGGTGGGACTGAAGCTTTCTTT. The chain couples TRBV7-2 to TRBJ1-1; D gene uncertain. V lost 5 bases and J 5 bases, leaving 15 bases between the germline ends. CDR3 length equals 14 residues. Looked up from germline, CDR1 is SGHTA and CDR2 is FQGNSA.

This clone was counted a single time. The chain employs TRBV6-1 and TRBJ2-5, with unresolved D. V shed 7 bases and J shed 4 bases, with 19 bases lying between them. Germline V CDR1 and CDR2: MNHNS, SASEGT. The CDR3 has 15 amino acids. The CDR3 protein is CASNQAGHKGETQYF. For the CDR3, the DNA is TGTGCCAGCAACCAAGCCGGTCATAAGGGAGAGACCCAGTACTTC.

This chain connects TRBV14 to TRBJ2-1; D perhaps matches TRBD2 (6 bases). The germline V gene has CDR1 SGHDN and CDR2 FVKESK. The CDR3 extends over 15 amino acids. The V gene lost 4 bases and the J gene lost 7 bases, with 17 bases spanning the gap. CDR3 sequence reads: CASSPRGRLGNEQFF. As DNA, the CDR3 is TGTGCCAGCAGCCCCCGGGGGAGGTTGGGGAATGAGCAGTTCTTC.

This clone occurred once. The chain recombines TRBV9 with TRBJ1-2; D is ambiguous. V dropped 1 base and J dropped 0 bases, with 4 bases sitting between them. The CDR3 length is 13 residues. From germline, CDR1 is SGDLS and CDR2 YYNGEE. The CDR3 region has the DNA TGTGCCAGCAGCGTAAAGGCTAACTATGGCTACACCTTC. Translating it yields CASSVKANYGYTF.

The genes are TRBV5-1 and TRBJ2-7; TRBD2 matches 15 bases. V lost 1 base, J lost 0 bases, and 2 bases stayed unmatched. Germline V lookup: CDR1 SGHRS, CDR2 YFSETQ. CDR3 length: 17 residues. The CDR3 nucleotides are TGCGCCAGCAGCTTGCCGGGACTAGCGGGGGGCTCCTACGAGCAGTACTTC. Protein sequence: CASSLPGLAGGSYEQYF.

The DNA for the CDR3 is TGCGCCAGCAGCCATAACAGGAGGAACGGGGAGCTGTTTTTT. Translated, it gives CASSHNRRNGELFF. The chain employs TRBV4-3 and TRBJ2-2; TRBD1 or TRBD2 may be the D gene (5 bases each). Germline V gene sequence: CDR1 LGHNA, CDR2 YSLEER. V lost 3 bases and J 7 bases, leaving 12 bases between the germline ends. This CDR3 has 14 residues.

The genes are TRBV5-1 and TRBJ2-3; D may be TRBD1 (7 bases). The V gene lost 5 bases and the J gene lost 5 bases, with 15 bases spanning the gap. This CDR3 is 14 amino acids long. Germline CDR1 and CDR2: SGHRS and YFSETQ. This CDR3 is CASRLRQGGDTQYF. The CDR3 DNA sequence: TGCGCCAGCAGACTACGACAGGGAGGAGATACGCAGTATTTT.

The chain links TRBV11-2 to TRBJ2-4; TRBD2 aligns across 7 bases. Per the germline V gene, CDR1 is SGHAT and CDR2 is FQNNGV. Trimming removed 1 base from V and 3 bases from J; junction bases left unmatched: 3. This CDR3 has 15 residues. CDR3 sequence: CASSLVGRLKNIQYF. The CDR3 DNA is TGTGCCAGCAGCTTAGTCGGGAGGCTCAAAAACATTCAGTACTTC.

V and J are TRBV4-3 and TRBJ2-1; D gene ambiguous. The CDR3 runs 16 residues. Germline values: CDR1 LGHNA, CDR2 YSLEER. Trimming cost V 2 bases and J 0 bases, with 11 bases left between them. CDR3: CASSQQTPSSYNEQFF. The CDR3 DNA reads TGCGCCAGCAGCCAACAAACCCCTAGCTCCTACAATGAGCAGTTCTTC.

This clone was detected only once. The chain links TRBV28 to TRBJ1-2; 8 bases are a match to TRBD1. The CDR3 totals 16 residues. The V gene end was trimmed by 1 base and the J gene end by 6 bases; junction bases not matched to a gene: 10. In germline, CDR1 is MDHEN, CDR2 SYDVKM. The CDR3 loop is CASSLSPWTGSNGYTF. As DNA, the CDR3 is TGTGCCAGCAGTTTATCCCCCTGGACAGGGTCAAATGGCTACACCTTC.

The rearrangement joins TRBV10-3 to TRBJ2-3; TRBD1 aligns across 8 bases. The CDR3 runs 14 residues. CDR1 and CDR2 from the germline V gene are ENHRY and SYGVKD. V lost 10 bases and J lost 2; bases outside the gene matches: 8. This CDR3 is CATGLTGDTDTQYF. The CDR3 DNA follows: TGTGCCACCGGACTGACAGGGGACACAGATACGCAGTATTTT.

In its sample, this clone was seen a few times. V is TRBV19 and J is TRBJ1-5; possible D gene TRBD1, 6 bases. The CDR3 has 14 amino acids. Trimming removed 6 bases at V and 1 base at J, with 10 bases between. The V gene's germline CDR1 is LNHDA and CDR2 SQIVND (reference sequence). The DNA for the CDR3 is TGTGCCAGTAGATACACAGGGAGCAATCAGCCCCAGCATTTT. It translates to CASRYTGSNQPQHF.

The chain couples TRBV27 to TRBJ1-2; TRBD1 aligns across 7 bases. The V and J ends lost 4 bases and 1 base, in that order; junction bases with no gene match: 6. The CDR3 is 15 amino acids. From germline, CDR1 is MNHEY and CDR2 SMNVEV (reference sequence). CDR3 DNA sequence: TGTGCCAGCAGTTCTCCCCGACAGGGTAACTATGGCTACACCTTC. Translating gives CASSSPRQGNYGYTF.

The V gene is TRBV4-2, the J gene TRBJ1-3, with D possibly being TRBD1 (6 bases). The CDR3 covers 16 residues. CDR1 and CDR2 (germline): LGHNA, YNFKEQ. Trimming stripped 5 bases from V and 2 bases from J, with 16 bases between. The CDR3 DNA sequence: TGTGCCAGCAGCTCCCGACAGGCTGAAGCTGGAAACACCATATATTTT. It specifies CASSSRQAEAGNTIYF.

This sequence joins TRBV5-1 and TRBJ2-5; D is tentatively TRBD1 or TRBD2 (5 bases each). CDR3 length: 13 amino acids. Trimming removed 4 bases from V and 2 bases from J, with 9 bases in between. The germline CDR1 and CDR2 sequences are SGHRS and YFSETQ. The CDR3 loop is CASSTEGQETQYF. The CDR3 DNA sequence: TGCGCCAGCAGCACCGAGGGGCAAGAGACCCAGTACTTC.

This rearrangement joins TRBV7-2 to TRBJ2-7; TRBD2 matches at 13 bases. The CDR3 runs to 17 residues. Germline assignment: CDR1 SGHTA and CDR2 FQGNSA. The V gene end was trimmed by 5 bases and the J gene end by 1 base; junction bases not matched to a gene: 8. In DNA form, the CDR3 reads TGTGCCAGCAGCCAAGGACTAGCGGGAGTATTATCCTACGAGCAGTACTTC. Its translation: CASSQGLAGVLSYEQYF.

The rearrangement joins TRBV6-1 to TRBJ1-5; D remains ambiguous. V lost 9 bases and J 6 bases, leaving 9 bases between the germline ends. This CDR3 is 11 amino acids long. CDR1 is MNHNS, CDR2 SASEGT, per germline. The CDR3 reads CASSGSQPQHF. The CDR3, as DNA: TGTGCCAGTTCGGGATCTCAGCCCCAGCATTTT.